The T cell receptor beta chain described here comes from a study of cytomegalovirus exposure and HLA in healthy donors. With 60 Vbeta and 13 Jbeta primers, the PCR was carried out. Clones were read by immunoSEQ multiplex PCR, and TCRdb kept only the in-frame ones, dropping some. Of roughly 60,000 clones in the sample, approximately 80% were seen once. Per the germline V gene, CDR1 is SGHTA and CDR2 is FQGNSA. The J segment lost 1 base and the V segment lost 2 bases, leaving 8 bases of the junction unmatched. CDR3 length: 18 residues. The V and J genes are TRBV7-2 and TRBJ1-5; 10 positions agree with TRBD1. Specimen: PBMCs. The receptor was derived from a female donor in good health and CMV-seronegative. The CDR3 here is CASSLQDRGYPSNQPQHF. CDR3 nucleotide sequence: TGTGCCAGCAGCTTACAGGACAGGGGGTATCCAAGCAATCAGCCCCAGCATTTT.